A single sample is the source of the 3 T cell receptor beta chains below, sequenced in a study of cytomegalovirus exposure and HLA in healthy donors. 13 Jbeta primers and 60 Vbeta primers were used for the PCR. Here immunoSEQ multiplex PCR was the method, and the copy in TCRdb shows in-frame clones only, minus some. The repertoire holds roughly 200,000 clones, with approximately 86% as singletons. Material: PBMCs. The receptors here all came from a woman aged 25 to 39 in good health and CMV-seronegative.

The V call is TRBV5-5, the J call TRBJ1-6; 9 positions match TRBD1. Germline assignment: CDR1 SGHKS and CDR2 YYEKEE (reference sequence). With 3 bases clipped from V and 9 bases from J, the junction kept 4 bases outside the gene matches. The CDR3 consists of 14 residues. In DNA form, the CDR3 reads TGTGCCAGCAGCTGGGGACAGGGTTCTTCACCCCTCCACTTT. Translation: CASSWGQGSSPLHF. Full variable domain (missing parts from reference TRBV5-5 and TRBJ1-6): DAGVTQSPTHLIKTRGQQVTLRCSPISGHKSVSWYQQVLGQGPQFIFQYYEKEERGRGNFPDRFSARQFPNYSSELNVNALLLGDSALYLCASSWGQGSSPLHFGNGTRLTVT.

This rearrangement joins TRBV2 to TRBJ2-5; D is unresolved. V was cut by 3 bases and J by 1 base, with 9 bases left in between. This CDR3 has 14 residues. Per the germline V gene, CDR1 is SNHLY and CDR2 is FYNNEI. CDR3: CASSDRTIQETQYF. The CDR3 DNA sequence: TGTGCCAGCAGTGACCGAACAATCCAAGAGACCCAGTACTTC.

This clone was observed a few times. The CDR3 bases are TGTGCCAGTAGGATTAGCGGGGGGGCGTCTAGCACAGATACGCAGTATTTT. Residues: CASRISGGASSTDTQYF. The rearrangement joins TRBV19 to TRBJ2-3, with 11 bases lining up with TRBD2. Germline V gene lookup returns CDR1 LNHDA and CDR2 SQIVND (reference sequence). The CDR3 is made up of 17 amino acids. The junction had 8 bases not matched to a gene; V was cut back by 6 bases and J by 0 bases.